A single sample is the source of the 15 T cell receptor beta chains below, sequenced in a study of blood T cell repertoires in COVID-19. TCRdb's copy holds only in-frame clones and misses some; the assay was immunoSEQ multiplex PCR. The table lists about 140,000 clones, about three quarters of them singletons. Sequenced input: peripheral blood. Receptors originate from a man older than 75 with acute or convalescent COVID-19.

The chain links TRBV6-2 or TRBV6-3 to TRBJ1-1, with D possibly TRBD1 on 5 matching bases. V was cut by 6 bases and J by 1 base, with 12 bases left in between. Germline CDR1 is MNHEY and CDR2 is SVGEGT. The CDR3 runs to 14 residues. The CDR3 coding sequence is TGTGCCAGCAGCCTCCGGGGGAGGAACACTGAAGCTTTCTTT. It encodes CASSLRGRNTEAFF.

V gene TRBV19 combines with J gene TRBJ2-1, with 12 positions matching TRBD2. The trim removed 3 bases at V and 9 bases at J, leaving 6 bases unmatched. Germline assignment: CDR1 LNHDA and CDR2 SQIVND (reference sequence). CDR3 length: 15 residues. The chain's CDR3 is CASSIILAGGSEQFF. The CDR3 DNA is TGTGCCAGTAGTATTATACTAGCGGGGGGTAGTGAGCAGTTCTTC.

This chain joins TRBV2 and TRBJ2-5; 9 bases are shared with TRBD1. The germline gives CDR1 SNHLY, CDR2 FYNNEI. The CDR3 runs 13 residues. V lost 6 bases to trimming and J lost 1 base; unmatched junction nucleotides: 0. Here the CDR3 reads CASRGQGQETQYF. The CDR3 bases are TGTGCCAGCAGGGGACAGGGCCAAGAGACCCAGTACTTC.

The V gene is TRBV5-1, the J gene TRBJ1-2, with D possibly matching TRBD1 (5 bases). The CDR3 has 16 amino acids. Germline CDR1 reads SGHRS; CDR2 reads YFSETQ. The V end was cut by 0 bases, the J end by 0 bases, with 12 bases between. In DNA, the CDR3 is TGCGCCAGCAGCTTGGACAGGCCCCTTCCTAACTATGGCTACACCTTC. Translation: CASSLDRPLPNYGYTF.

The chain has TRBV24-1 and TRBJ1-5; 10 bases align to TRBD1. Unmatched junction bases numbered 1, after V lost 4 bases and J lost 5 bases. From germline, CDR1 is KGHDR and CDR2 SFDVKD. The CDR3 is made up of 14 amino acids. The CDR3 nucleotides read TGTGCCACCAGTGACGGACAGGGGGATCAGCCCCAGCATTTT. It yields the protein CATSDGQGDQPQHF.

CDR3 sequence (DNA): TGTGCCAGTAGTATGTCGCGGGAACAAGAGACCCAGTACTTC. Its protein product is CASSMSREQETQYF. V and J are TRBV19 and TRBJ2-5; possible D gene TRBD2, 6 bases. The germline V and J ends were trimmed by 3 bases and 2 bases, with 10 bases remaining between them. This CDR3 has 14 amino acids. CDR1 and CDR2 from the germline V gene are LNHDA and SQIVND (reference sequence).

This clone was picked up one time. The V and J genes are TRBV7-2 and TRBJ2-5, with a tentative D call TRBD2 (7 bases). V lost 5 bases to trimming and J lost 1 base, with 23 bases between them. CDR1 is SGHTA and CDR2 is FQGNSA in the germline V gene. The CDR3 is 18 amino acids. CDR3: CASSRPRGGGAFQETQYF. CDR3 sequence (DNA): TGTGCCAGCAGCCGGCCGAGGGGGGGCGGGGCATTCCAAGAGACCCAGTACTTC.

This chain connects TRBV2 to TRBJ1-2; D is perhaps TRBD1 (6 bases). Germline CDR1 is SNHLY and CDR2 is FYNNEI. The V end was cut by 8 bases, the J end by 8 bases, with 18 bases between. The CDR3 contains 13 residues. CDR3 nucleotide sequence: TGTGCCAGCTCCCCAACAGGGCTTAACGGCTACACCTTC. Amino acid sequence: CASSPTGLNGYTF.

This clone appeared a few times. This sequence joins TRBV4-3 and TRBJ2-5; D is perhaps TRBD2 (5 bases). The V gene's germline CDR1 is LGHNA and CDR2 YSLEER. V shed 0 bases and J shed 5 bases, with 10 bases lying between them. CDR3 length: 14 amino acids. The CDR3 region is CASSQEAVAETQYF. DNA for the CDR3: TGCGCCAGCAGCCAAGAGGCGGTAGCGGAGACCCAGTACTTC.

The rearrangement links TRBV30 to TRBJ1-1, with 7 nucleotides matching TRBD1. V lost 3 bases and J lost 5; bases outside the gene matches: 6. Germline V gene lookup returns CDR1 GTSNPN and CDR2 SVGIG (reference sequence). The CDR3 contains 13 residues. CDR3 nucleotide sequence: TGTGCCTGGAGCGCAGGGGGTCTGACTGAAGCTTTCTTT. Encoded protein: CAWSAGGLTEAFF.

A remark on this clone: The sample holds other DNA sequences that translate to the same CDR3. The chain employs TRBV29-1 and TRBJ1-1; D is unresolved. CDR3 length: 12 residues. The germline V and J ends were trimmed by 3 bases and 3 bases, with 8 bases remaining between them. Per the germline V gene, CDR1 is SQVTM and CDR2 is ANQGSEA. The CDR3: CSVDTGYTEAFF. CDR3 in DNA: TGCAGCGTTGATACGGGGTACACTGAAGCTTTCTTT.

The chain couples TRBV7-9 to TRBJ1-5; tentatively, D is TRBD1 (5 bases). Germline assignment: CDR1 SEHNR and CDR2 FQNEAQ (reference sequence). Between the trimmed V and J ends, which lost 1 base and 8 bases, there was a span of 15 bases. This CDR3 has 15 amino acids. In DNA, the CDR3 is TGTGCCAGCAGCTTAGATCGTACGCGGGGGGAGCCCCAGCATTTT. As protein: CASSLDRTRGEPQHF.

This clone occurred a few times. The chain carries TRBV6-2 or TRBV6-3 and TRBJ1-6; 10 nucleotides line up with TRBD1. The V gene end was trimmed by 6 bases and the J gene end by 4 bases; junction bases not matched to a gene: 6. The CDR3 length is 16 residues. Germline V gene sequence: CDR1 MNHEY, CDR2 SVGEGT. The CDR3 loop reads CASSRGQGGYNSPLHF. Here the CDR3 DNA reads TGTGCCAGCAGCCGAGGACAGGGGGGTTATAATTCACCCCTCCACTTT.

This chain uses TRBV6-6 with TRBJ1-1, with 12 positions matching TRBD1. The CDR3 is made up of 15 amino acids. The V gene's germline CDR1 is MNHNY and CDR2 SVGAGI (reference sequence). V was clipped by 6 bases and J by 5 bases; unmatched bases: 7. The CDR3, as DNA: TGTGCCAGCAGGCCCGGGACAGGGGGCGGGACTGAAGCTTTCTTT. Protein: CASRPGTGGGTEAFF.

The CDR3 DNA reads TGCGCCAGCAGCCAATTATATAGGGGGACAGGGTTCTCTGGAAACACCATATATTTT. This encodes CASSQLYRGTGFSGNTIYF. This rearrangement joins TRBV4-3 to TRBJ1-3; 9 bases are shared with TRBD1. The trim removed 2 bases at V and 0 bases at J, leaving 11 bases unmatched. Germline V gene lookup returns CDR1 LGHNA and CDR2 YSLEER. The CDR3 sequence is 19 residues long.